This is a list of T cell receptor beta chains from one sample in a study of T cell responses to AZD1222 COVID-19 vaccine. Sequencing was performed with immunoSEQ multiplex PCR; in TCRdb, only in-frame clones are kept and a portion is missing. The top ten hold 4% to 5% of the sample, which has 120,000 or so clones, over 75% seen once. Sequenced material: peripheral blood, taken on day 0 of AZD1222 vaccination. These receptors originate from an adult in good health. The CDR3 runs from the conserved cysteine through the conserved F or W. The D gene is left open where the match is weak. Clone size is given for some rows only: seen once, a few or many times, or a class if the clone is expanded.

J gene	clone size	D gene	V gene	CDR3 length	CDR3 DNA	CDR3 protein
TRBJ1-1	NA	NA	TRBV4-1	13	TGCGCCAGCAGCCAAGATCGGGCAGCTGAAGCTTTCTTT	CASSQDRAAEAFF
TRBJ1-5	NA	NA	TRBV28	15	TGTGCCAGCAGCCGACAGCTTAATAGCAATCAGCCCCAGCATTTT	CASSRQLNSNQPQHF
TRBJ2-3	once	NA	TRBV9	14	TGTGCCAGCAGCGTAGAGGGAAGGGCAGATACGCAGTATTTT	CASSVEGRADTQYF
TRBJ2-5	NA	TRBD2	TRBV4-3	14	TGCGCCAGCAGCTCTCGAGATAGCGGGGAGACCCAGTACTTC	CASSSRDSGETQYF
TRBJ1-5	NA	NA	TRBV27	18	TGTGCCAGCAGTTTCTCGACGCCTCGGGGATCGAACAATCAGCCCCAGCATTTT	CASSFSTPRGSNNQPQHF
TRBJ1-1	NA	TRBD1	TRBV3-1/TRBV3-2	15	TGTGCCAGCAGCCAAAGGGACAGGGACGGGTCTGAAGCTTTCTTT	CASSQRDRDGSEAFF
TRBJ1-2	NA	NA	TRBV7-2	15	TGTGCCAGCAGCTTTCCTCCCGCGTATACGTATGGCTACACCTTC	CASSFPPAYTYGYTF
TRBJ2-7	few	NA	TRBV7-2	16	TGTGCCAGCAGCTTAGGGTCGCAGGCTGCCGCCTACGAGCAGTACTTC	CASSLGSQAAAYEQYF
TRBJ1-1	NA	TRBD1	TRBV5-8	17	TGTGCCAGCAGCTCCTATTTAGGACAGGATTGGAACACTGAAGCTTTCTTT	CASSSYLGQDWNTEAFF
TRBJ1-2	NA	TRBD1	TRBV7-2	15	TGTGCCAGCAGCTTCCGGGACAGGGCAAACTATGGCTACACCTTC	CASSFRDRANYGYTF
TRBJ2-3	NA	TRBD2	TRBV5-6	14	TGTGCCAGCAGCCCGGGCGGGAGTAAAGATACGCAGTATTTT	CASSPGGSKDTQYF
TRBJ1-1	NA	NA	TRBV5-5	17	TGTGCCAGCAGCTTGGCCGCGGGGACACCCGGGGGTAGTGAAGCTTTCTTT	CASSLAAGTPGGSEAFF
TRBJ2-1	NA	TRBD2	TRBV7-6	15	TGTGCCAGCAGCTGGACTAGCGGGGGGGTCGATGAGCAGTTCTTC	CASSWTSGGVDEQFF
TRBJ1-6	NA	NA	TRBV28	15	TGTGCCAGCAGTCCCACAGGGTTCGGGAATTCACCCCTCCACTTT	CASSPTGFGNSPLHF
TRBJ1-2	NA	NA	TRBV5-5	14	TGTGCCAGCAGCTTGGGGGGCTTGAGCTATGGCTACACCTTC	CASSLGGLSYGYTF
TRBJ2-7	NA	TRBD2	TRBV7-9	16	TGTGCCAGCAGCCCCTCCGGTTCTAGCGGGAGTACCGAGCAGTACTTC	CASSPSGSSGSTEQYF
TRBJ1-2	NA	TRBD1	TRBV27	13	TGTGCCAGCAGAACGGGACAGGGCGGTGGCTACACCTTC	CASRTGQGGGYTF
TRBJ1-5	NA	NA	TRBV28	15	TGTGCCAGCAGTTTAACAGGCGCTAGCAATCAGCCCCAGCATTTT	CASSLTGASNQPQHF
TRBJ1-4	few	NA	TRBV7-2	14	TGTGCCAGCAGCTTACAGGGAACTAATGAAAAACTGTTTTTT	CASSLQGTNEKLFF
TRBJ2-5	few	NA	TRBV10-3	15	TGTGCCATCAGGGCCGCTGGCGGGGAGACGAAGGCCCAGTACTTC	CAIRAAGGETKAQYF
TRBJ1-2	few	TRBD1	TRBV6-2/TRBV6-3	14	TGTGCCAGCAGCGGCGGGACAGGGGACTATGGCTACACCTTC	CASSGGTGDYGYTF
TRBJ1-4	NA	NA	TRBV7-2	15	TGTGCCAGCAGCTCAGCGATAGGACGGAATGAAAAACTGTTTTTT	CASSSAIGRNEKLFF
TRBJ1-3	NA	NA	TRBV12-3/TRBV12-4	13	TGTGCCAGCAGACCTAACCCCGGAAACACCATATATTTT	CASRPNPGNTIYF
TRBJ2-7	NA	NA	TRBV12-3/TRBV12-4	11	TGTGCCAGCAGTTTTACCTACGAGCAGTACTTC	CASSFTYEQYF
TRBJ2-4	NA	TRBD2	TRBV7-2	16	TGTGCCAGCAGCTTTCCAGTAAGCGGGGTAGGAGACATTCAGTACTTC	CASSFPVSGVGDIQYF
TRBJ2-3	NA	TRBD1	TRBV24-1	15	TGTGCCACCAGTGGGGGGGGACAGGGCGTAGATACGCAGTATTTT	CATSGGGQGVDTQYF
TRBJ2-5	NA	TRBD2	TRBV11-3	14	TGTGCCAGCAGCTCTAGCGGGGGTGCGGAGACCCAGTACTTC	CASSSSGGAETQYF
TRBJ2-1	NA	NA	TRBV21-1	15	TGTGCCAGCTTTTCTGGACTATTTTCCTACAATGAGCAGTTCTTC	CASFSGLFSYNEQFF
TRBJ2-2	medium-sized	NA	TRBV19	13	TGTGCCAGTTCCCCGGGGCCTGCCGGGGAGCTGTTTTTT	CASSPGPAGELFF
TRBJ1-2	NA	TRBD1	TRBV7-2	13	TGTGCCACCCAACAGGGGCCTCTCTATGGCTACACCTTC	CATQQGPLYGYTF
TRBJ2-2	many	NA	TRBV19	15	TGTGCCAGTAGTATAAGGTGGCAGTCGGGCGGGGAGCTGTTTTTT	CASSIRWQSGGELFF
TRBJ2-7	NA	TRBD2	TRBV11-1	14	TGTGCCAGCAGCTTTCGGACTAGCTCCTACGAGCAGTACTTC	CASSFRTSSYEQYF
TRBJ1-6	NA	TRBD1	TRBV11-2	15	TGTGCCAGCAGCTTAGGGGGACAGGGGGCGGCACCCCTCCACTTT	CASSLGGQGAAPLHF
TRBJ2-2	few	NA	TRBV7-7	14	TGTGCCAGCAGTTTAACAGGTTCCACCGGGGAGCTGTTTTTT	CASSLTGSTGELFF
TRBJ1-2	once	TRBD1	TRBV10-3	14	TGTGCCATCAGCTTGGGACAGGTCAACTATGGCTACACCTTC	CAISLGQVNYGYTF
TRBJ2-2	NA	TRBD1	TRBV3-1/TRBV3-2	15	TGTGCCAGCAGCCTAGGGGACAGGGGAACCGGGGAGCTGTTTTTT	CASSLGDRGTGELFF
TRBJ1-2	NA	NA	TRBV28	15	TGTGCCAGCAGTTTGGGGGGGGCAACTAACTATGGCTACACCTTC	CASSLGGATNYGYTF
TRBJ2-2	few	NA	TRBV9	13	TGTGCCAGCAGCGAACAGGGTTCCGGGGAGCTGTTTTTT	CASSEQGSGELFF
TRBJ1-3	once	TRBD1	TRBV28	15	TGTGCCAGCAGGGACAGGGGAGCCTCTGGAAACACCATATATTTT	CASRDRGASGNTIYF
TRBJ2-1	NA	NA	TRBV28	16	TGTGCCAGCAGGGGGGACGCAAGCTACTCCTACAATGAGCAGTTCTTC	CASRGDASYSYNEQFF
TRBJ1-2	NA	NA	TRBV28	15	TGTGCCAGCAGTTTAAGTAGTCCAGGAGGCTATGGCTACACCTTC	CASSLSSPGGYGYTF
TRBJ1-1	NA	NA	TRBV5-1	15	TGCGCCAGCAGCTTGGCCGCGGGGATGAACACTGAAGCTTTCTTT	CASSLAAGMNTEAFF
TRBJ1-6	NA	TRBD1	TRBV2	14	TGTGCCAGCAGCCGGACAGGGCGCGGTTCACCCCTCCACTTT	CASSRTGRGSPLHF
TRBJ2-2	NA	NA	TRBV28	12	TGTGCCAGCAGTTTAGACCCCGGGGAGCTGTTTTTT	CASSLDPGELFF
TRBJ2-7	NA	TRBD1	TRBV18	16	TGTGCCAGCTCACCAAAGGGACAGGGTATTTCCTACGAGCAGTACTTC	CASSPKGQGISYEQYF
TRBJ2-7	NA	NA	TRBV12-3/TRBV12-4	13	TGTGCCAGCAGTTCAACCCCTCGCTACGAGCAGTACTTC	CASSSTPRYEQYF
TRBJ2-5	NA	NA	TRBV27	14	TGTGCCAGCAGTTTATCCCCAGTCCAAGAGACCCAGTACTTC	CASSLSPVQETQYF
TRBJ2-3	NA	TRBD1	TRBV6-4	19	TGTGCCAGCAGTGCCGGGACAGGGTTTCCTTCAACAAGCACAGATACGCAGTATTTT	CASSAGTGFPSTSTDTQYF
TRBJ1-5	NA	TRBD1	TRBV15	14	TGTGCCACCAGCAATCGGGACAGGAATCAGCCCCAGCATTTT	CATSNRDRNQPQHF
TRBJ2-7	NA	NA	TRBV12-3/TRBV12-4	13	TGTGCCAGCAGTCCAGCCCCGCCTAGGGAGCAGTACTTC	CASSPAPPREQYF